The clone carrying this T cell receptor beta chain occurred a few times. The antigen is undetermined. The sample comes from a study of post-analysis software for immune sequencing data. The study's findings and limits: Five TRBV segments were significantly more frequent in patients than in controls. TRBV5-6, TRBV5-1 and TRBV20-1 were among these segments.

Sequencing libraries made from TCR beta cDNA carried unique molecular identifiers. It was from approximately 0.91 to 9.4 million T cells that approximately 500,000 cDNA molecules came. TCRdb redid the calling of the PCR reads with MiXCR, one entry per CDR3 protein. Found here are 700,000 to 900,000 distinct CDR3 sequences, about 43% of them singletons; the top ten hold 4% to 5%. V was cut by 6 bases and J by 9 bases, with 18 bases left in between. CDR1 is DFQATT, CDR2 SNEGSKA, per germline (reference sequence). The CDR3 spans 13 residues. This rearrangement joins TRBV20-1 to TRBJ1-5; D is ambiguous. The sequence derives from a girl between 10 and 17 years old with multiple sclerosis. Sequences were obtained from blood. The DNA for the CDR3 is TGCAGTGCCACCGATGCCCCCACGGGGCCCCAGCATTTT. Translation: CSATDAPTGPQHF.